These 27 T cell receptor beta chains share one sample of origin, sequenced in a study of T-cell reconstitution after alpha-beta-depleted transplantation in children. Using unique molecular identifiers, the investigators prepared the TCRbeta library. One entry per CDR3 protein, called by TCRdb with MiXCR from the PCR reads. This sample has about 980,000 distinct CDR3 sequences; roughly 29% occur once, and the top ten carry roughly 27%. The material was PBMCs, mostly from graft donor cells, obtained 360 days after TCRalphabeta/CD19-depleted stem cell transplant. The origin of the receptors is a boy younger than two who had a stem cell transplant for SCID, so the T cells may come from the graft donor.

Of note for this clonotype: The missing conserved phenylalanine or tryptophan at the end of this CDR3 makes a read error likely. The chain is built from TRBV28 and TRBJ2-2; D is perhaps TRBD1 (6 bases). Germline V gene sequence: CDR1 MDHEN, CDR2 SYDVKM. The CDR3 has 15 residues. V lost 8 bases and J 1 base, leaving 14 bases between the germline ends. The CDR3, as DNA: TGTGCCAGCTTGTCCAGGGGCGAGAACACCGGGGAGCTGTTTGTT. This sequence encodes CASLSRGENTGELFV.

This chain links TRBV20-1 with TRBJ2-7, with 8 bases aligning to TRBD1. The CDR3 loop spans 12 amino acids. The germline gives CDR1 DFQATT, CDR2 SNEGSKA (reference sequence). The trim removed 7 bases at V and 8 bases at J, leaving 10 bases unmatched. CDR3 DNA: TGCAGTGTCAGACAGGGGCAGGAAAAGCAGTACTTC. Translation gives CSVRQGQEKQYF.

This clonotype showed up just a few times. The chain couples TRBV7-2 to TRBJ2-7, with D possibly being TRBD1 (6 bases). The CDR3 covers 13 residues. The germline V gene encodes CDR1 SGHTA and CDR2 FQGNSA. With 5 bases removed from V and 3 bases from J, the gap between germline ends came to 11 bases. In nucleotides, the CDR3 is TGTGCCAGCAGCAATGGACAGCTCTACGAGCAGTACTTC. Translated: CASSNGQLYEQYF.

The chain combines TRBV2 with TRBJ2-7, with D perhaps matching TRBD2 (5 bases). V lost 6 bases and J 3 bases, leaving 12 bases between the germline ends. The germline V gene has CDR1 SNHLY and CDR2 FYNNEI. The CDR3 is 13 amino acids. CDR3 sequence reads: CASSVDWNYEQYF. The DNA for the CDR3 is TGTGCCAGCAGCGTGGACTGGAACTACGAGCAGTACTTC.

The rearrangement links TRBV4-1 to TRBJ2-1; 12 bases match TRBD2. The CDR3 sequence is 15 residues long. The V gene's germline CDR1 is MGHRA and CDR2 YSYEKL. V lost 6 bases, J lost 8 bases, and 8 bases stayed unmatched. In DNA, the CDR3 is TGCGCCAGCAGTCAGCTAGCGGGGGGGCCCTATGAGCAGTTCTTC. Translated: CASSQLAGGPYEQFF.

The V call is TRBV7-9, the J call TRBJ1-3; tentative D call: TRBD1 (6 bases). The CDR3 contains 16 residues. Per the germline V gene, CDR1 is SEHNR and CDR2 is FQNEAQ (reference sequence). With 2 bases removed from V and 2 bases from J, the gap between germline ends came to 13 bases. Here the CDR3 DNA reads TGTGCCAGCAGCTTATGGGGCAGGGGCACTGGAAACACCATATATTTT. The encoded protein is CASSLWGRGTGNTIYF. Full variable domain (rest looked up from reference TRBV7-9 and TRBJ1-3): DTGVSQNPRHKITKRGQNVTFRCDPISEHNRLYWYRQTLGQGPEFLTYFQNEAQLEKSRLLSDRFSAERPKGSFSTLEIQRTEQGDSAMYLCASSLWGRGTGNTIYFGEGSWLTVV.

This clonotype has only a few counts. This chain uses TRBV9 with TRBJ2-2, with TRBD2 identical over 8 bases. In germline, CDR1 is SGDLS, CDR2 YYNGEE. There are 13 residues in the CDR3. V dropped 7 bases and J dropped 7; count of bases not matched to a gene: 6. The CDR3 region is CASGRGGNGELFF. The CDR3 DNA reads TGTGCCAGCGGACGGGGGGGGAACGGGGAGCTGTTTTTT.

V gene TRBV4-3 combines with J gene TRBJ2-7; 8 bases map to TRBD1. CDR1 is LGHNA and CDR2 is YSLEER in the germline V gene. V was pared by 0 bases and J by 4 bases, with 5 bases of the junction left unmatched. The CDR3 runs to 15 residues. The CDR3 nucleotides read TGCGCCAGCAGCCAAGAGACCGGACAGGGTTACGAGCAGTACTTC. Its protein product is CASSQETGQGYEQYF.

This clonotype was seen only a few times. The J gene is TRBJ2-7, the V gene TRBV30; tentatively, D is TRBD2 (5 bases). V was shortened by 2 bases and J by 6 bases, with 11 bases between the two germline ends. CDR3 length: 12 residues. Germline CDR1 reads GTSNPN; CDR2 reads SVGIG (reference sequence). The CDR3 loop reads CAWSSGRGEQYF. The CDR3 coding sequence is TGTGCCTGGAGTTCGGGCCGGGGCGAGCAGTACTTC.

The chain joins TRBV7-9 to TRBJ2-2; D call uncertain. Germline CDR1 and CDR2: SEHNR and FQNEAQ (reference sequence). This CDR3 spans 15 amino acids. The V end lost 2 bases, the J end lost 4 bases, and 11 bases lay between the germline ends. CDR3 in amino acids: CASSLSSSPTGELFF. The CDR3 DNA reads TGTGCCAGCAGCTTAAGTAGTTCTCCCACCGGGGAGCTGTTTTTT.

The genes are TRBV6-1 and TRBJ1-3, with D hard to call. The V gene lost 4 bases and the J gene lost 0 bases, with 13 bases spanning the gap. CDR1 MNHNS and CDR2 SASEGT come from the germline V gene. The CDR3 has 16 amino acids. The CDR3 is CASSASRALSGNTIYF. The CDR3 DNA sequence: TGTGCCAGCAGTGCCTCTCGGGCCCTCTCTGGAAACACCATATATTTT.

This clonotype has just a few counts. The V and J genes are TRBV12-3 or TRBV12-4 and TRBJ2-1; D is undetermined. This CDR3 is 15 amino acids long. V lost 6 bases to trimming and J lost 0 bases, with 12 bases between them. CDR3 coding DNA: TGTGCCAGCAGACCCGGACGGACCTCCTACAATGAGCAGTTCTTC. The encoded protein is CASRPGRTSYNEQFF.

This clonotype was found a few times. In nucleotides, the CDR3 is TGTGCCAGCAGCCGAGAAAGGATGGAGACCCAGTACTTC. It codes for CASSRERMETQYF. The chain is built from TRBV4-2 and TRBJ2-5; D is unclear. V gave up 4 bases and J gave up 5 bases, with 11 bases separating them. There are 13 residues in the CDR3. Germline V CDR1 and CDR2: LGHNA, YNFKEQ.

The J gene is TRBJ2-1, the V gene TRBV6-5; either TRBD1 or TRBD2 may fit D (5 bases each). This CDR3 is 17 amino acids long. Trimming removed 2 bases from V and 0 bases from J, with 14 bases in between. Germline-derived CDR1 and CDR2 are MNHEY and SVGAGI. CDR3 DNA sequence: TGTGCCAGCAGTTACCTCGGGGCGCAGGTCTCCTACAATGAGCAGTTCTTC. Protein sequence: CASSYLGAQVSYNEQFF.

This clonotype has a single count. The genes are TRBV6-1 and TRBJ1-5; 8 bases fit TRBD1. The ends lost 4 bases at V and 9 bases at J; junction bases unmatched: 8. The length of the CDR3 is 14 residues. Looked up from germline, CDR1 is MNHNS and CDR2 is SASEGT. The CDR3 DNA reads as TGTGCCAGCAGTGGACAGGGGCGAATAGGGCCCCAGCATTTT. Residues: CASSGQGRIGPQHF.

This clonotype was found a few times. V usage is TRBV12-3 or TRBV12-4 and J usage is TRBJ2-7, with D perhaps TRBD1 (6 bases). The CDR3 totals 15 residues. The germline V and J ends were trimmed by 3 bases and 0 bases, with 12 bases remaining between them. CDR3 sequence (DNA): TGTGCCAGCAGTTTGGACAGAGGGTACTCCTACGAGCAGTACTTC. It yields the protein CASSLDRGYSYEQYF.

This clonotype showed up just a few times. The rearrangement uses TRBV2 and TRBJ2-1; D gene uncertain. V was pared by 5 bases and J by 5 bases, with 10 bases between. This CDR3 comprises 13 residues. Germline values: CDR1 SNHLY, CDR2 FYNNEI. The CDR3 here is CASSSGRHNEQFF. The CDR3 DNA sequence: TGTGCCAGCAGTTCCGGACGGCACAATGAGCAGTTCTTC.

The chain employs TRBV5-1 and TRBJ1-2, with TRBD1 matching 10 bases. The length of the CDR3 is 17 residues. The V segment lost 4 bases and the J segment 2 bases; nucleotides outside the gene matches: 11. Germline values: CDR1 SGHRS, CDR2 YFSETQ. The CDR3 loop is CASSPPGQGFTNYGYTF. DNA of the CDR3: TGCGCCAGCAGCCCACCGGGACAGGGGTTCACGAACTATGGCTACACCTTC.

This clonotype was seen a handful of times. V gene TRBV7-9 combines with J gene TRBJ2-7; 9 bases line up with TRBD1. V gave up 2 bases and J gave up 5 bases; unmatched junction bases: 1. Germline V lookup: CDR1 SEHNR, CDR2 FQNEAQ (reference sequence). This CDR3 region has 13 residues. The CDR3 DNA sequence: TGTGCCAGCAGCTTAACAGGGGGCCACGAGCAGTACTTC. It codes for CASSLTGGHEQYF.

V gene TRBV20-1 combines with J gene TRBJ2-3, with 12 nucleotides matching TRBD2. Germline V gene lookup returns CDR1 DFQATT and CDR2 SNEGSKA (reference sequence). The CDR3 has 14 amino acids. The V gene end was trimmed by 7 bases and the J gene end by 4 bases; junction bases not matched to a gene: 6. The CDR3 here is CSVPLAGGADTQYF. Written as DNA, the CDR3 is TGCAGTGTTCCCCTAGCGGGGGGGGCAGATACGCAGTATTTT.

This clonotype has a handful of counts. This chain links TRBV20-1 with TRBJ2-2, with 12 bases that match TRBD1. Germline V gives CDR1 DFQATT, CDR2 SNEGSKA (reference sequence). CDR3 length: 15 amino acids. The V and J ends lost 3 bases and 6 bases, in that order; junction bases with no gene match: 5. The CDR3 loop is CSARDGTGGPGELFF. The CDR3 DNA sequence: TGCAGTGCTAGGGACGGGACAGGGGGCCCCGGGGAGCTGTTTTTT.

The CDR3 nucleotides read TGTGCCACCAGCTGGTGGACTAGCGTGTACAATGAGCAGTTCTTC. It codes for CATSWWTSVYNEQFF. This chain links TRBV15 with TRBJ2-1; 9 bases are shared with TRBD2. This CDR3 contains 15 residues. The junction had 6 bases not matched to a gene; V was cut back by 5 bases and J by 4 bases. The germline CDR1 and CDR2 sequences are LNHNV and YYDKDF (reference sequence).

The rearrangement joins TRBV4-1 to TRBJ2-1, with 8 bases matching TRBD2. Germline CDR1 reads MGHRA; CDR2 reads YSYEKL. The CDR3 spans 18 residues. V lost 6 bases to trimming and J lost 4 bases; unmatched junction nucleotides: 17. Here the CDR3 DNA reads TGCGCCAGCAGAAGACGGGGGGGTCTAGTTAAGGGGTACAATGAGCAGTTCTTC. Protein sequence: CASRRRGGLVKGYNEQFF.

The CDR3 is CASSGIRTRPTSTDTQYF. CDR3 DNA: TGTGCCAGCAGCGGGATTCGGACTAGACCAACCAGCACAGATACGCAGTATTTT. This chain joins TRBV14 and TRBJ2-3; TRBD2 matches at 7 bases. This CDR3 is built from 18 residues. CDR1 and CDR2 (germline): SGHDN, FVKESK. J gave up 0 bases and V 5 bases, and 14 bases lay outside the gene matches.

The rearrangement uses TRBV6-1 and TRBJ2-1, with D tentatively TRBD2 (6 bases). CDR1 is MNHNS and CDR2 is SASEGT in the germline V gene. V lost 6 bases, J lost 8 bases, and 23 bases lay in between. The length of the CDR3 is 16 residues. CDR3: CASSPEGPRGYYEQFF. The CDR3 DNA reads as TGTGCCAGCAGCCCGGAGGGGCCTCGAGGATACTATGAGCAGTTCTTC.

The rearrangement links TRBV25-1 to TRBJ2-1, with 7 positions matching TRBD2. There are 17 residues in the CDR3. Germline CDR1 and CDR2: MGHDK and SYGVNS. Unmatched junction bases numbered 13, after V lost 3 bases and J lost 5 bases. CDR3 protein: CASSDDVRASGHNEQFF. The DNA for the CDR3 is TGTGCCAGCAGTGACGACGTTAGGGCTAGCGGCCACAATGAGCAGTTCTTC.

V usage is TRBV20-1 and J usage is TRBJ1-6; TRBD1 agrees at 10 bases. This CDR3 is built from 14 residues. Germline CDR1 is DFQATT and CDR2 is SNEGSKA (reference sequence). Trimming removed 6 bases from V and 10 bases from J; junction bases left unmatched: 9. In nucleotides, the CDR3 is TGCAGTGCCCTTCGGGACAGGGGAACCTCACCCCTCCACTTT. Residues: CSALRDRGTSPLHF.